This T cell receptor beta chain is drawn from a study of post-analysis software for immune sequencing data (dated by TCRdb to the mid-2010s). With respect to the entire study: Recorded disease courses included relapsing-remitting, secondary progressive and progressive-relapsing multiple sclerosis, with some patients lacking subtype annotation. The patient repertoires were compared against fewer than twelve previously published healthy control repertoires obtained from donors aged roughly 6 to 28 years. A subset of samples was prepared in parallel using single-end sample barcoding, then pooled and co-amplified after Illumina adapter ligation.

The CDR3, from cysteine to phenylalanine, totals 14 residues. The retained sequence is limited to the CDR3, 42 bases, with the frame set at the first base. CDR1 is given as SGHRS and CDR2 as YFSETQ, both from the germline V gene. V is pared back by 4 bases and J by 3 bases, with 13 bases lying between the germline termini. To demonstrate the VDJtools post-analysis software, the study profiled TCR beta repertoires from the peripheral blood of about 13 young patients with multiple sclerosis. The multiple sclerosis patients were children and adolescents between about 6 and 16 years of age. This clonotype was recorded many times. Its binding antigen is unknown. The input lacks base qualities; no much larger clone sits a single base away. The full study reports these points: Direct clustering with F measure revealed strong co-clustering of samples prepared in the same batch, which led to a batch-effect correction. Normalized Chao1 diversity was significantly lower in multiple sclerosis patients than controls, suggesting substantial peripheral T-cell clonal expansion. The control group was slightly older than the multiple sclerosis patient group. Significantly higher frequencies in patients than in controls were found for roughly 5 TRBV segments, including TRBV5-6, TRBV5-1 and TRBV20-1.

The method was PCR. Instrument on record: Illumina HiSeq 2500. Unique molecular identifiers were incorporated into TCR beta cDNA libraries to reduce PCR and sequencing biases. Some 500,000 cDNA molecules were obtained for every 1 to 10 million input T cells, so each molecule roughly corresponded to one T cell. The patient libraries were prepared and sequenced using the same protocol as the earlier healthy control dataset. Samples belonging to the same batch were prepared together, multiplexed and sequenced on a shared HiSeq lane. The authors' pipeline ran thus. MIGEC was used to process the raw barcoded reads, and molecular identifier groups with only a single read were discarded before consensus assembly and CDR3 extraction. Clonotype tables were post-analysed with VDJtools, normalizing diversity by down-sampling all datasets to the smallest sample size. In repertoire overlap clustering, CDR3 amino acid sequences, but not nucleotide sequences, were matched to correct batch-related cross-sample contamination. Using fastp at Q25 and MiXCR, TCRdb reprocessed the public reads and kept productive beta chains. Each CDR3 protein appears once, grouped with its most common genes and DNA. TCRdb, not the original authors, processed these V and J calls. The sample has 250,000 to 300,000 distinct CDR3 sequences on record, 36% of them singletons. The ten largest make up under 5.5% of the sample.

The chain couples TRBV5-1 to TRBJ1-1; the D gene is perhaps TRBD1, from 6 matching bases. The sample was blood. This TCR was recovered from a girl under 18 with multiple sclerosis. The DNA sequence reads TGCGCCAGCAGCCAAACAGGGTCGGACACTGAAGCTTTCTTT. It translates to CASSQTGSDTEAFF.